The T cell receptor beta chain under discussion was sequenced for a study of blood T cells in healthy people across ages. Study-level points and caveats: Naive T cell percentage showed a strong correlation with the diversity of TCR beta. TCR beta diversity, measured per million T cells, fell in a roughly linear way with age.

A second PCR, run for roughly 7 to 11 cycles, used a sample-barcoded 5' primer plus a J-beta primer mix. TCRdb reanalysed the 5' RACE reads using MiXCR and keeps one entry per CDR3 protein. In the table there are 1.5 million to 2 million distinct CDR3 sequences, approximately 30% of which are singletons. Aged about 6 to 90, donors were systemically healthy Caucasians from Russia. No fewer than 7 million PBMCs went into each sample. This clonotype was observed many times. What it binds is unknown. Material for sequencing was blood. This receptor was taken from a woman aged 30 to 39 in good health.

The CDR3 DNA sequence: TGCAGTGCGGGGACAGGGAGCTACGAGCAGTACTTC. This translates into CSAGTGSYEQYF. This chain connects TRBV20-1 to TRBJ2-7, with 9 bases identical to TRBD1. V was clipped by 6 bases and J by 3 bases; unmatched bases: 3. Germline V CDR1 and CDR2: DFQATT, SNEGSKA (reference sequence). The CDR3 loop spans 12 amino acids.